The 24 T cell receptor beta chains reported below all come from one sample, sequenced in a study of blood T cell repertoires in COVID-19. Sequenced by immunoSEQ multiplex PCR; TCRdb stores in-frame clones only, minus some. The sample yields roughly 70,000 clones, roughly 72% seen once. The sequencing input was peripheral blood. The receptor source for this set is a man aged 55 to 70 with COVID-19, enrolled during active disease.

The chain combines TRBV11-2 with TRBJ2-7; tentative D call: TRBD1 (5 bases). V was pared by 5 bases and J by 4 bases, with 9 bases between. The CDR3 totals 12 residues. In germline, CDR1 is SGHAT, CDR2 FQNNGV. CDR3 DNA: TGTGCCAGCAGCCCGAACAGGTACGAGCAGTACTTC. Translation: CASSPNRYEQYF.

The chain joins TRBV7-7 to TRBJ2-5; 9 bases line up with TRBD1. Trimming took 3 bases from V and 7 from J; bases not matched to a gene: 3. The CDR3 covers 13 residues. CDR1 is SSHAT, CDR2 FNYEAQ, per germline (reference sequence). CDR3 coding DNA: TGTGCCAGCAGCTTGGACAGGGGCAGGACCCAGTACTTC. It is translated as CASSLDRGRTQYF.

This clone was seen only once. This chain uses TRBV6-1 with TRBJ1-3, with D unresolved. With 3 bases removed from V and 3 bases from J, the gap between germline ends came to 6 bases. Germline CDR1 reads MNHNS; CDR2 reads SASEGT. The CDR3 is 13 amino acids. CDR3 sequence reads: CASSESFGNTIYF. The DNA of the CDR3 is TGTGCCAGCAGTGAGTCGTTTGGAAACACCATATATTTT.

V is TRBV5-1 and J is TRBJ1-4; no clear D gene. This CDR3 is built from 14 residues. The germline V gene has CDR1 SGHRS and CDR2 YFSETQ. Trimming removed 0 bases at V and 6 bases at J, with 9 bases between. The CDR3 nucleotides read TGCGCCAGCAGCTTGGTACCCGAGGATGAAAAACTGTTTTTT. Residues: CASSLVPEDEKLFF.

The chain uses TRBV7-2 and TRBJ1-5, with 9 bases lining up with TRBD1. Germline V lookup: CDR1 SGHTA, CDR2 FQGNSA. V lost 6 bases to trimming and J lost 7 bases; unmatched junction nucleotides: 4. The CDR3 contains 13 residues. DNA of the CDR3: TGTGCCAGCAGACGGGACAGGGACCAGCCCCAGCATTTT. Residues: CASRRDRDQPQHF. Looking up the rest from reference TRBV7-2 and TRBJ1-5 gives the full variable domain: GAGVSQSPSNKVTEKGKDVELRCDPISGHTALYWYRQSLGQGLEFLIYFQGNSAPDKSGLPSDRFSAERTGGSVSTLTIQRTQQEDSAVYLCASRRDRDQPQHFGDGTRLSIL.

This clone is a singleton in its sample. The V call is TRBV6-5, the J call TRBJ2-7, with 12 bases fitting TRBD1. After removal of 4 bases from V and 6 bases from J, the junction contained 7 bases not matched to a gene. The CDR3 covers 15 residues. Germline CDR1 MNHEY, CDR2 SVGAGI. CDR3 DNA: TGTGCCAGCAGTTCTCCGGGACAGGGGGCATTCGAGCAGTACTTC. Protein product: CASSSPGQGAFEQYF.

The chain couples TRBV29-1 to TRBJ2-7, with no clear D. The CDR3 covers 13 residues. The V gene lost 2 bases and the J gene lost 4 bases, with 12 bases spanning the gap. Looked up from germline, CDR1 is SQVTM and CDR2 is ANQGSEA. The DNA for the CDR3 is TGCAGCGTTGAACCCCCTGGGCTGTACGAGCAGTACTTC. Translation: CSVEPPGLYEQYF.

This chain connects TRBV27 to TRBJ2-7; D is ambiguous. The V end was cut by 0 bases, the J end by 1 base, with 7 bases between. The CDR3 is 14 amino acids. CDR1 and CDR2 (germline): MNHEY, SMNVEV (reference sequence). DNA of the CDR3: TGTGCCAGCAGTTTATCGGTCACTTCCTACGAGCAGTACTTC. This encodes CASSLSVTSYEQYF.

The rearrangement links TRBV10-3 to TRBJ1-1; TRBD1 aligns across 8 bases. Germline CDR1 reads ENHRY; CDR2 reads SYGVKD. V shed 7 bases, J shed 3 bases, and the junction held 7 bases outside the gene matches. CDR3 size: 14 residues. The CDR3 here is CAITGQGFDTEAFF. The CDR3 DNA reads TGTGCCATCACCGGACAGGGATTCGACACTGAAGCTTTCTTT.

The chain couples TRBV5-5 to TRBJ1-1, with a weak D call TRBD1 (5 bases). Germline CDR1 reads SGHKS; CDR2 reads YYEKEE (reference sequence). The CDR3 is 18 amino acids. V was pared by 2 bases and J by 1 base, with 21 bases between. CDR3 coding DNA: TGTGCCAGCAGCTTATCGGTTTCTGGCGGGGCGAGGAACACTGAAGCTTTCTTT. Translation gives CASSLSVSGGARNTEAFF.

The chain links TRBV5-1 to TRBJ2-7, with D perhaps matching TRBD2 (5 bases). Germline values: CDR1 SGHRS, CDR2 YFSETQ. The CDR3 runs 13 residues. Trimming took 4 bases from V and 7 from J, leaving 15 bases between them. CDR3 in DNA: TGCGCCAGCAGCCTACCGGACTCTTTGGAGCAGTACTTC. It translates to CASSLPDSLEQYF.

The chain links TRBV20-1 to TRBJ2-5; D gene unclear. Trimming pared 3 bases from V and 1 base from J, leaving 9 bases between. The germline V gene encodes CDR1 DFQATT and CDR2 SNEGSKA (reference sequence). The CDR3 runs 13 residues. The CDR3 bases are TGCAGTGCTAGTTCAGGTAGCCAAGAGACCCAGTACTTC. Encoded protein: CSASSGSQETQYF.

The CDR3 bases are TGCGCCAGCAGCTTTGCGGTAACCACAGATACGCAGTATTTT. Encoded protein: CASSFAVTTDTQYF. The chain carries TRBV5-1 and TRBJ2-3, with unresolved D. This CDR3 contains 14 residues. V was shortened by 2 bases and J by 2 bases, with 9 bases between the two germline ends. Germline assignment: CDR1 SGHRS and CDR2 YFSETQ.

The chain joins TRBV27 to TRBJ2-3; D gene unclear. The CDR3 runs to 15 residues. Germline assignment: CDR1 MNHEY and CDR2 SMNVEV (reference sequence). V was pared by 3 bases and J by 10 bases, with 20 bases between. This CDR3 reads CASSLSATGSRAQYF. The CDR3 DNA follows: TGTGCCAGCAGTTTGTCGGCGACGGGTAGCCGGGCGCAGTATTTT.

V is TRBV20-1 and J is TRBJ1-1; D is unresolved. In germline, CDR1 is DFQATT, CDR2 SNEGSKA (reference sequence). The CDR3 sequence is 12 residues long. The V end was cut by 3 bases, the J end by 0 bases, with 5 bases between. The CDR3 coding sequence is TGCAGTGCTAGTTATCTGAACACTGAAGCTTTCTTT. Amino acids: CSASYLNTEAFF.

The chain couples TRBV29-1 to TRBJ2-5; tentatively, D is TRBD1 (6 bases). V lost 8 bases to trimming and J lost 0 bases, with 19 bases between them. The CDR3 contains 15 residues. Germline V gene data show CDR1 as SQVTM and CDR2 as ANQGSEA. Written as DNA, the CDR3 is TGCAGCTGCCTACTCGTGGGGGCCAACCAAGAGACCCAGTACTTC. This sequence encodes CSCLLVGANQETQYF.

This chain connects TRBV12-5 to TRBJ2-1; TRBD2 aligns across 8 bases. V shed 3 bases, J shed 9 bases, and the junction held 10 bases outside the gene matches. The CDR3 loop spans 15 amino acids. Looked up from germline, CDR1 is LGHNT and CDR2 is FRNRAP. The CDR3 loop reads CASGFPTGGATEQFF. In DNA form, the CDR3 reads TGTGCTAGTGGTTTCCCCACCGGGGGGGCCACTGAGCAGTTCTTC. The full variable domain, rest sourced from reference TRBV12-5 and TRBJ2-1, is DARVTQTPRHKVTEMGQEVTMRCQPILGHNTVFWYRQTMMQGLELLAYFRNRAPLDDSGMPKDRFSAEMPDATLATLKIQPSEPRDSAVYFCASGFPTGGATEQFFGPGTRLTVL.

The chain recombines TRBV29-1 with TRBJ2-2; 10 nucleotides match TRBD1. In germline, CDR1 is SQVTM, CDR2 ANQGSEA. The junction had 5 bases not matched to a gene; V was cut back by 7 bases and J by 0 bases. CDR3 length equals 15 residues. In DNA, the CDR3 is TGCAGCGCCTCGACAGGGGGCGCGAACACCGGGGAGCTGTTTTTT. Translation: CSASTGGANTGELFF.

This clone was detected a few times. The V and J genes are TRBV27 and TRBJ1-6; D uncertain. This CDR3 contains 17 residues. The germline V gene has CDR1 MNHEY and CDR2 SMNVEV (reference sequence). Between the trimmed V and J ends, which lost 6 bases and 6 bases, there was a span of 21 bases. The CDR3 DNA sequence: TGTGCCAGCAGCCGGACCCGTATAGCGCCGTTTAATTCACCCCTCCACTTT. Translation: CASSRTRIAPFNSPLHF.

The chain employs TRBV30 and TRBJ2-3; D perhaps matches TRBD2 (7 bases). Germline values: CDR1 GTSNPN, CDR2 SVGIG (reference sequence). The CDR3 is 14 residues long. V lost 4 bases, J lost 5 bases, and 16 bases lay in between. The chain's CDR3 is CAWTKGGGGDTQYF. CDR3 nucleotides: TGTGCCTGGACCAAGGGAGGGGGTGGAGATACGCAGTATTTT.

The chain is built from TRBV9 and TRBJ2-3, with TRBD2 matching over 9 bases. This CDR3 region has 16 residues. With 4 bases clipped from V and 2 bases from J, the junction kept 8 bases outside the gene matches. From germline, CDR1 is SGDLS and CDR2 YYNGEE. This CDR3 is CASSLGLATYTDTQYF. CDR3 sequence (DNA): TGTGCCAGCAGCCTCGGACTAGCGACGTACACAGATACGCAGTATTTT.

This chain uses TRBV10-1 with TRBJ2-3; D gene uncertain. The CDR3 has 12 residues. V dropped 6 bases and J dropped 4 bases, with 8 bases sitting between them. The germline CDR1 and CDR2 sequences are WNHNN and SYGVQD (reference sequence). CDR3 sequence (DNA): TGCGCCAGCAGCGACCAGGCAGATACGCAGTATTTT. Translated: CASSDQADTQYF.

This chain joins TRBV30 and TRBJ1-2; unclear D gene. CDR3 size: 12 residues. From germline, CDR1 is GTSNPN and CDR2 SVGIG (reference sequence). The V and J ends lost 0 bases and 8 bases respectively, with 10 bases between them. The CDR3 region is CAWSVLGKGYTF. The CDR3 DNA is TGTGCCTGGAGTGTACTCGGGAAAGGCTACACCTTC.

This chain links TRBV20-1 with TRBJ2-3; unclear D gene. Germline assignment: CDR1 DFQATT and CDR2 SNEGSKA (reference sequence). The CDR3 spans 11 residues. The V and J ends lost 2 bases and 5 bases respectively, with 5 bases between them. CDR3 nucleotide sequence: TGCAGTGCTAGACCAATAGATACGCAGTATTTT. Amino acid sequence: CSARPIDTQYF.